Sequencing of this T cell receptor beta chain was carried out in a study of blood T cells in healthy people across ages (dated by TCRdb to between 2014 and 2016). About the full investigation: In model experiments, roughly one uniquely barcoded TCR beta cDNA molecule per two T cells was captured by template switching. Donors of different ages were randomly distributed across sequencing lanes to avoid experimental bias. Using the same blood draw, the study looked at two additional independent replicas of 1 million unique cDNA reads for two donors, one aged 18 to 30 and the other aged 80 or older. The study measured age-related changes in TCR beta repertoire diversity using deep sequencing normalized with unique cDNA molecular identifiers. The donors were split into four age groups: young (average around 15 years), middle-aged (around 37), aged (approximately 60) and long-lived (about 74).

Of note for this clonotype: It has no known antigen specificity. No much larger clone exists at a distance of one base, and base qualities are not known.

The study at large found these results: Estimates of total diversity based on one million sequenced T cells were regarded as lower bounds and as underestimates. Conclusive comparison of naive and antigen-experienced compartments was prevented by the profiling of bulk unsorted PBMCs. Compared with the aged group, the long-lived group had more naive CD4+ T cells, fewer expanded clones and increased TCR diversity, suggesting age selection. A strong correlation was found between observed TCR beta diversity and the percentage of naive T cells measured by flow cytometry. Because donor CMV infection status was unknown, age-related changes in expanded clonotypes were potentially confounded. Observed TCR beta diversity per million T cells fell roughly linearly with age, and a significant reduction was already apparent by age roughly 41.

Compared with germline, V lacks 11 bases and J lacks 4 bases; bases without a gene match: 6. CDR1 and CDR2 were assigned from the germline V gene as MNHNS and SASEGT. Measured from the cysteine to the phenylalanine, the CDR3 is 14 residues long. Only the CDR3 portion is preserved as DNA: 42 bases, with reading frame beginning at the first base. The library was built by means of 5' RACE. The sequencing machine was an Illumina HiSeq 2500. A second about 6 to 11 cycle PCR used a sample-barcoded 5' primer and a J-beta primer mix. A unique molecular identifier was introduced onto each TCR beta cDNA molecule by a template-switch 5' adaptor carrying 12 random nucleotides. At least 3 million CDR3-containing paired-end reads were obtained from each sample. The Mint cDNA synthesis kit, primed by a TRBC-specific oligonucleotide, was used to synthesize first-strand cDNA from all RNA. Following uracil-DNA glycosylase treatment, all cDNA underwent a first 18-cycle PCR with the universal primers M1SS and BC2_uni_R. On the study's bioinformatics: For normalization, 1 million high-quality reads were randomly selected from each sample, with every read carrying a distinct molecular identifier. Reads sharing molecular identifiers were discarded rather than binned into consensus sequences. MiTCR, set to a Q25 quality threshold and the strictest error-elimination algorithm, was used for CDR3 identification, clonotype clustering and error correction. A nonparametric unseen species model with Euler transformation was used to estimate lower-bound total TCR beta diversity. TCRdb trimmed public reads at Q25 via fastp, called clones via MiXCR and kept in-frame beta chains. Entries are consolidated by CDR3 protein sequence, retaining the most common genes and DNA. TCRdb, rather than the study authors, made the V and J calls. The sample yields some 1.5 million distinct CDR3 sequences; 28% were counted once. The top ten clones comprise approximately 7.7% of the sample.

The approximately 39 donors, aged about 6 to 100 years, were systemically healthy Caucasian individuals from Russia. Each donor gave 8 to 10 milliliters of peripheral blood, collected into EDTA-treated Vacutainer tubes. PBMCs were isolated by Ficoll-Paque density-gradient centrifugation, with at least 6 million obtained per sample. Trizol reagent was used to extract total RNA from PBMCs, with at least 5.5 micrograms per sample. For every donor, flow cytometry on a PBMC aliquot measured the percentage of naive CD45RAhigh/CD27high T cells. The receptor's source is a woman aged 25 to 39 in good health. Sequenced: blood. The sequence joins TRBV6-1 to TRBJ2-2; 11 of the junction bases match TRBD1. The CDR3 in this case is CALQDRGLTGELFF. The DNA sequence is TGTGCCTTACAGGACAGGGGGCTCACCGGGGAGCTGTTTTTT.